The TCR beta chain described here comes from a study of blood T cell repertoires in COVID-19. Overall study context: Sources were T cells, B-cell-depleted T cells, or PBMCs; the material itself was cDNA or gDNA.

Seattle's cohort entered during active infection and was followed longitudinally. Assay: immunoSEQ multiplex PCR; the TCRdb copy retains only in-frame clones and omits some. Seen here are almost 400,000 clones, about 89% observed once, and the top ten hold under 3%. The CDR3 contains 17 residues. Germline V lookup: CDR1 SGHAT, CDR2 FQNNGV. V was trimmed by 0 bases and J by 0 bases, leaving 14 bases between them. The material sequenced was peripheral blood. This sequence joins TRBV11-2 and TRBJ2-5, with D perhaps TRBD2 (6 bases). The origin of this receptor is a woman aged 55-69 years with COVID-19, enrolled during active disease. The CDR3 spells CASSLELGGPHQETQYF. For the CDR3, the DNA is TGTGCCAGCAGCTTAGAACTAGGAGGGCCCCACCAAGAGACCCAGTACTTC. Variable domain in full (rest from reference TRBV11-2 and TRBJ2-5): EAGVAQSPRYKIIEKRQSVAFWCNPISGHATLYWYQQILGQGPKLLIQFQNNGVVDDSQLPKDRFSAERLKGVDSTLKIQPAKLEDSAVYLCASSLELGGPHQETQYFGPGTRLLVL.